The 32 T cell receptor beta chains reported below all come from one sample, sequenced in a study of patients and donors after allogeneic stem cell transplantation. TCRdb analysed the RT-PCR reads with MiXCR anew, one entry per CDR3 protein. The profile covers about 160,000 distinct CDR3 sequences, with about 30% appearing a single time and 3.2% taken by the ten largest. Sequencing was done on a sample of blood, either unsorted or a sorted T cell fraction (not recorded which). These receptors all stem from a human donor who was either an allogeneic HSCT recipient or a stem cell or donor lymphocyte infusion donor (not recorded which). It is not recorded whose cells these are; they may come from a transplant donor.

In this sample, this clonotype is medium-sized. The V gene is TRBV20-1, the J gene TRBJ1-6; possible D gene TRBD1, 6 bases. The CDR3 runs 16 residues. Trimming left V 4 bases short and J 10 bases short, with 23 bases between. Germline CDR1 reads DFQATT; CDR2 reads SNEGSKA (reference sequence). The CDR3 DNA follows: TGCAGTGCTAACCTATACCGGGACAAACCGTGGTCACCCCTCCACTTT. Protein: CSANLYRDKPWSPLHF.

The sample holds a few counts of this clonotype. This sequence joins TRBV18 and TRBJ1-4, with 9 bases identical to TRBD1. The V and J ends lost 3 bases and 5 bases, in that order; junction bases with no gene match: 1. CDR3 length: 14 amino acids. Germline loops: CDR1 KGHSH, CDR2 LQKENI. The CDR3 nucleotides are TGTGCCAGCTCACCGGGGACAGGGAATGAAAAACTGTTTTTT. It yields the protein CASSPGTGNEKLFF.

This clonotype was observed a few times. V gene TRBV12-3 or TRBV12-4 combines with J gene TRBJ1-1; 7 positions match TRBD1. V shed 5 bases and J 1 base; nucleotides not matched to a gene: 4. This CDR3 is 14 amino acids long. For the CDR3, the DNA is TGTGCCAGCAGTGTACGGACAGGGAACACTGAAGCTTTCTTT. It translates to CASSVRTGNTEAFF.

The V and J genes are TRBV7-9 and TRBJ1-1; a possible D gene is TRBD1 (5 bases). Per germline, CDR1 SEHNR and CDR2 FQNEAQ (reference sequence). The CDR3 runs to 15 residues. V was pared by 1 base and J by 3 bases, with 12 bases between. The CDR3 nucleotides read TGTGCCAGCAGCTTAGGAAGTGGGGGAGACACTGAAGCTTTCTTT. This encodes CASSLGSGGDTEAFF.

The V call is TRBV12-3 or TRBV12-4, the J call TRBJ2-1, with 9 bases matching TRBD1. This CDR3 has 15 residues. V shed 6 bases and J 2 bases; nucleotides not matched to a gene: 5. The CDR3 sequence: CASSTGQGAYNEQFF. The CDR3 region has the DNA TGTGCCAGCAGCACGGGACAGGGAGCCTACAATGAGCAGTTCTTC.

The rearrangement links TRBV6-5 to TRBJ1-5; TRBD1 matches at 9 bases. CDR1 and CDR2 from the germline V gene are MNHEY and SVGAGI. J lost 4 bases, V lost 10 bases, and 5 bases had no gene match. This CDR3 contains 13 residues. This CDR3 is CAIGQGPNQPQHF. CDR3 DNA sequence: TGTGCCATCGGACAGGGGCCAAATCAGCCCCAGCATTTT.

This clonotype appeared a few times. This chain uses TRBV15 with TRBJ2-7, with TRBD1 identical over 12 bases. V lost 0 bases and J lost 2; bases outside the gene matches: 2. Germline loops: CDR1 LNHNV, CDR2 YYDKDF (reference sequence). The CDR3 length is 16 residues. CDR3: CATSREGTGGTYEQYF. CDR3 bases: TGTGCCACCAGCAGAGAGGGGACAGGGGGCACCTACGAGCAGTACTTC.

The sample holds a few counts of this clonotype. The J gene is TRBJ1-5, the V gene TRBV20-1, with D uncertain. With 1 base removed from V and 2 bases from J, the gap between germline ends came to 9 bases. CDR3 length: 14 amino acids. Germline loops: CDR1 DFQATT, CDR2 SNEGSKA (reference sequence). CDR3 nucleotide sequence: TGCAGTGCTAGAGGGAGAAGGGGCAATCAGCCCCAGCATTTT. Amino acid sequence: CSARGRRGNQPQHF.

This clonotype was counted only a few times. The chain combines TRBV7-9 with TRBJ1-4; D call uncertain. The germline V and J ends were trimmed by 5 bases and 7 bases, with 8 bases remaining between them. Germline CDR1 is SEHNR and CDR2 is FQNEAQ (reference sequence). The CDR3 contains 12 residues. The CDR3 bases are TGTGCCAGCAGCCGCCTGGCTGAAAAACTGTTTTTT. Protein: CASSRLAEKLFF.

The rearrangement uses TRBV29-1 and TRBJ2-3; TRBD1 matches 7 bases. CDR1 and CDR2 from the germline V gene are SQVTM and ANQGSEA. J was trimmed by 2 bases and V by 3 bases; bases with no gene match: 2. The CDR3 loop spans 13 amino acids. The CDR3 coding sequence is TGCAGCGTTGATGACAGGGCCACAGATACGCAGTATTTT. This gives the protein CSVDDRATDTQYF.

The V gene is TRBV12-3 or TRBV12-4, the J gene TRBJ2-3; TRBD2 might be the D (6 bases). The CDR3 sequence is 14 residues long. Trimming left V 3 bases short and J 4 bases short, with 11 bases between. In DNA, the CDR3 is TGTGCCAGCAGTTTGGACTACTACGCAGATACGCAGTATTTT. Translating it yields CASSLDYYADTQYF.

The table lists this clonotype with a few counts. V and J are TRBV27 and TRBJ2-5; 10 nucleotides line up with TRBD1. Trimming cost V 4 bases and J 5 bases; bases outside gene matches: 7. Germline CDR1 MNHEY, CDR2 SMNVEV (reference sequence). The CDR3 contains 15 residues. The DNA for the CDR3 is TGTGCCAGCAGTTCCGACAGGGGGCGAGTGGAGACCCAGTACTTC. It translates to CASSSDRGRVETQYF.

J is TRBJ2-2 and V is TRBV4-1; D perhaps matches TRBD1 (6 bases). Trimming removed 1 base from V and 3 bases from J, with 9 bases in between. The CDR3 is 15 amino acids. Germline loops: CDR1 MGHRA, CDR2 YSYEKL. CDR3 coding DNA: TGCGCCAGCAGCCAAGGGACAGTTTACACCGGGGAGCTGTTTTTT. Amino acid sequence: CASSQGTVYTGELFF.

This chain joins TRBV5-1 and TRBJ2-1; TRBD1 agrees at 9 bases. V was clipped by 4 bases and J by 1 base; unmatched bases: 6. The germline CDR1 and CDR2 sequences are SGHRS and YFSETQ. This CDR3 contains 16 residues. The chain's CDR3 is CASSPGTGSSYNEQFF. The DNA of the CDR3 is TGCGCCAGCAGCCCGGGGACAGGGTCTTCCTACAATGAGCAGTTCTTC.

The CDR3 spells CAISNPSGLVYEQYF. The CDR3 DNA reads as TGTGCCATCAGTAACCCTAGCGGCTTAGTCTACGAGCAGTACTTC. The rearrangement joins TRBV10-3 to TRBJ2-7, with 7 nucleotides matching TRBD2. The CDR3 is 15 amino acids. Germline lookup yields CDR1 ENHRY and CDR2 SYGVKD. V dropped 5 bases and J dropped 3; count of bases not matched to a gene: 10.

This clonotype was picked up a small number of times. The J gene is TRBJ2-5, the V gene TRBV9; no reliable D call. CDR3 size: 12 residues. Germline lookup yields CDR1 SGDLS and CDR2 YYNGEE. Between the trimmed V and J ends, which lost 3 bases and 5 bases, there was a span of 8 bases. CDR3: CASSAPSETQYF. CDR3 in DNA: TGTGCCAGCAGCGCCCCGAGCGAGACCCAGTACTTC.

The J gene is TRBJ1-5, the V gene TRBV6-1, with D unresolved. The CDR3 is 11 residues long. Germline CDR1 and CDR2: MNHNS and SASEGT. The ends were cut back, 8 bases at V and 4 bases at J, with 6 bases in the middle. The CDR3 sequence: CASGFNQPQHF. CDR3 DNA sequence: TGTGCCAGCGGATTTAATCAGCCCCAGCATTTT.

The chain links TRBV6-5 to TRBJ2-4, with D tentatively TRBD2 (5 bases). With 0 bases removed from V and 3 bases from J, the gap between germline ends came to 9 bases. CDR1 and CDR2 from the germline V gene are MNHEY and SVGAGI. The CDR3 consists of 15 residues. CDR3: CASSYSRAGKNIQYF. As DNA, the CDR3 is TGTGCCAGCAGTTACTCGAGGGCCGGCAAAAACATTCAGTACTTC.

This clonotype was observed at least ten times. The chain carries TRBV27 and TRBJ1-4; D not certain. CDR3 length equals 12 residues. In germline, CDR1 is MNHEY, CDR2 SMNVEV (reference sequence). V lost 4 bases and J lost 11, with 11 bases in between. The chain's CDR3 is CASSSRGNKLFF. The CDR3, as DNA: TGTGCCAGCAGTTCACGCGGGAACAAACTGTTTTTT.

This clonotype was seen more than once but under ten times. This chain joins TRBV6-6 and TRBJ2-3, with 9 bases matching TRBD2. V dropped 2 bases and J dropped 2; count of bases not matched to a gene: 5. Germline V lookup: CDR1 MNHNY, CDR2 SVGAGI (reference sequence). There are 16 residues in the CDR3. The CDR3 spells CASSYSLAGHTDTQYF. In DNA form, the CDR3 reads TGTGCCAGCAGTTACAGCCTAGCGGGACACACAGATACGCAGTATTTT.

The rearrangement joins TRBV4-2 to TRBJ2-5; D is unclear. Germline V CDR1 and CDR2: LGHNA, YNFKEQ. The CDR3 spans 16 residues. Trimming cost V 1 base and J 1 base, with 13 bases left between them. CDR3 bases: TGTGCCAGCAGCCAAGGCGCGTTAGCCCCCCAAGAGACCCAGTACTTC. Its protein is CASSQGALAPQETQYF.

V gene TRBV5-1 combines with J gene TRBJ2-7; 10 bases are shared with TRBD1. The CDR3 loop spans 16 amino acids. From germline, CDR1 is SGHRS and CDR2 YFSETQ. The V gene end was trimmed by 3 bases and the J gene end by 4 bases; junction bases not matched to a gene: 10. The CDR3 DNA reads as TGCGCCAGCAGCTCGGCCCCGGGACAGGGGAATTACGAGCAGTACTTC. Its protein product is CASSSAPGQGNYEQYF.

This clonotype is medium-sized in the sample. J is TRBJ2-7 and V is TRBV20-1; no firm D call. This CDR3 is built from 14 residues. The V gene's germline CDR1 is DFQATT and CDR2 SNEGSKA (reference sequence). V lost 0 bases to trimming and J lost 0 bases, with 9 bases between them. The chain's CDR3 is CSARDDLSSYEQYF. The CDR3 region has the DNA TGCAGTGCTAGAGATGACCTTAGCTCCTACGAGCAGTACTTC.

The V gene is TRBV7-8, the J gene TRBJ2-3; the D is unclear. This CDR3 is built from 14 residues. Germline V gene data show CDR1 as SGHVS and CDR2 as FQNEAQ. V was cut by 6 bases and J by 4 bases, with 14 bases left in between. The CDR3 bases are TGTGCCAGCAGGCAGCCCTTTGGGGCAGATACGCAGTATTTT. Translated: CASRQPFGADTQYF.

This clonotype was seen more than once but under ten times. V usage is TRBV7-2 and J usage is TRBJ1-3, with 8 bases fitting TRBD1. V trimming: 3 bases; J trimming: 4 bases; junction bases outside the gene matches: 2. There are 14 residues in the CDR3. CDR1 is SGHTA, CDR2 FQGNSA, per germline. DNA of the CDR3: TGTGCCAGCAGCTTTACAGGGGGAGGAAACACCATATATTTT. Translation: CASSFTGGGNTIYF.

This clonotype was found a few times. The gene calls are TRBV5-1 and TRBJ1-2; TRBD1 agrees at 9 bases. This CDR3 region has 14 residues. CDR1 and CDR2 from the germline V gene are SGHRS and YFSETQ. After removal of 4 bases from V and 3 bases from J, the junction contained 4 bases not matched to a gene. The CDR3 nucleotides read TGCGCCAGCAGCCCCCGACAGGGGGACTATGGCTACACCTTC. It is translated as CASSPRQGDYGYTF.

The table lists this clonotype with a few counts. The chain uses TRBV6-5 and TRBJ2-3; tentative D call: TRBD1 (6 bases). V lost 2 bases to trimming and J lost 6 bases, with 12 bases between them. The germline V gene encodes CDR1 MNHEY and CDR2 SVGAGI. This CDR3 has 14 amino acids. CDR3 nucleotides: TGTGCCAGCAGTTACGGAAGGGGGTGGGATACGCAGTATTTT. This encodes CASSYGRGWDTQYF.

This clonotype was found many times. J is TRBJ1-2 and V is TRBV7-2; 8 bases are a match to TRBD1. The V segment lost 5 bases and the J segment 5 bases; nucleotides outside the gene matches: 10. In germline, CDR1 is SGHTA, CDR2 FQGNSA. The CDR3 extends over 15 amino acids. CDR3 loop: CASSRSGTGLYGYTF. CDR3 sequence (DNA): TGTGCCAGCAGCCGTTCCGGGACAGGCCTATATGGCTACACCTTC. The variable domain in full, with the rest retrieved from reference TRBV7-2 and TRBJ1-2, is GAGVSQSPSNKVTEKGKDVELRCDPISGHTALYWYRQSLGQGLEFLIYFQGNSAPDKSGLPSDRFSAERTGGSVSTLTIQRTQQEDSAVYLCASSRSGTGLYGYTFGSGTRLTVV.

This clonotype turned up a few times. V usage is TRBV28 and J usage is TRBJ2-1; perhaps TRBD1 as D (5 bases). CDR3 length equals 18 residues. From germline, CDR1 is MDHEN and CDR2 SYDVKM. Deletions cut 3 bases from V and 3 bases from J, with 21 bases between. DNA for the CDR3: TGTGCCAGCAGTTTTTGGGGCCTACAAACTACAAACTACAATGAGCAGTTCTTC. Its translation: CASSFWGLQTTNYNEQFF.

This clonotype was counted between two and nine times. The J gene is TRBJ1-2, the V gene TRBV29-1, with TRBD1 identical over 7 bases. The V gene's germline CDR1 is SQVTM and CDR2 ANQGSEA. J was trimmed by 8 bases and V by 6 bases; bases with no gene match: 12. The CDR3 extends over 13 amino acids. The CDR3 sequence is CSVDLDRAKGYTF. CDR3 bases: TGCAGCGTGGATCTAGACAGGGCGAAGGGCTACACCTTC.

This clonotype turned up a few times. The chain couples TRBV7-9 to TRBJ1-6; no clear D gene. Deletions cut 4 bases from V and 13 bases from J, with 14 bases between. The CDR3 sequence is 13 residues long. CDR1 is SEHNR and CDR2 is FQNEAQ in the germline V gene (reference sequence). The CDR3 DNA reads TGTGCCAGCAGCTCCGTCCCCCCGGGGCCCCTCCACTTT. Protein sequence: CASSSVPPGPLHF.

This clonotype was seen a handful of times. The V call is TRBV5-5, the J call TRBJ1-2, with unresolved D. The CDR3 consists of 14 residues. V was pared by 2 bases and J by 5 bases, with 13 bases between. Germline-derived CDR1 and CDR2 are SGHKS and YYEKEE (reference sequence). In DNA form, the CDR3 reads TGTGCCAGCAGCTTAAGGGATGGAGGTTATGGCTACACCTTC. Translated, it gives CASSLRDGGYGYTF.